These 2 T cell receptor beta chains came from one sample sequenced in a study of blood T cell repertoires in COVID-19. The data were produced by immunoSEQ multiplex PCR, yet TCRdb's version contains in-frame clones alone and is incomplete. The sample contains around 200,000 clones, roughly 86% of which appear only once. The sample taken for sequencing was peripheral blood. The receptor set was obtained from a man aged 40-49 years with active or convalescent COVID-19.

CDR3 nucleotides: TGTGCCAGCAGCCCCGCGGGAGGGTCCGCAGATACGCAGTATTTT. This encodes CASSPAGGSADTQYF. This rearrangement joins TRBV7-2 to TRBJ2-3, with 9 bases that match TRBD2. V shed 5 bases, J shed 4 bases, and the junction held 7 bases outside the gene matches. This CDR3 contains 15 residues. Germline CDR1 reads SGHTA; CDR2 reads FQGNSA.

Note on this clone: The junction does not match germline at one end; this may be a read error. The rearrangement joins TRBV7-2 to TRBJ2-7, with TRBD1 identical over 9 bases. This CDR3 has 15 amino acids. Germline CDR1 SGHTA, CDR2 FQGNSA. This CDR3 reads CASILEDRGLYEQYF. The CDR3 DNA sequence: TGTGCCAGCATCTTAGAGGACAGGGGTCTATACGAGCAGTACTTC.